These T cell receptor beta chains were read from a single sample in a study of shared clonotypes between healthy human individuals. Data came from immunoSEQ multiplex PCR; TCRdb stores just in-frame clones and leaves some out. Of 2 million to 3 million clones listed, roughly nine tenths are singletons. Specimen: naive CD4+ T cells sorted from blood. The origin of the receptors is a man between 18 and 29 years old in good health. Both conserved end residues are trimmed from each CDR3. Fields, in order: V gene, J gene, CDR3 protein.

TRBV19,TRBJ1-6,ASSIAAKANSPLH
TRBV9,TRBJ1-5,ASSVGDNQPQH
TRBV2,TRBJ2-7,ASRMTGYEQY
TRBV6-6,TRBJ1-2,ASSWGLKGYT
TRBV5-6,TRBJ2-5,ASSYIPGTGETQY
TRBV7-2,TRBJ1-1,ASSLSYSSNTEAF
TRBV7-8,TRBJ2-5,ASSFRTSGSQETQY
TRBV5-1,TRBJ2-7,ASSLDSGAYEQY
TRBV19,TRBJ2-3,ASSIPAGDTQY
TRBV5-4,TRBJ2-1,ASSIRFYNEQF
TRBV25-1,TRBJ1-4,ASSRALIGKLF
TRBV19,TRBJ1-6,ASSIGAAGLSFSYNSPLH
TRBV6-5,TRBJ1-1,ASSQNNLGNTEAF
TRBV10-3,TRBJ2-5,ATDSGGRETQY
TRBV29-1,TRBJ2-1,SVSSSYNEQF
TRBV7-3,TRBJ1-2,ASSLAGQNYGYT
TRBV19,TRBJ2-3,ASSIDGGSGGTDTQY
TRBV7-9,TRBJ2-3,ASRQGARTDTQY
TRBV4-3,TRBJ2-7,ASSQDKPGLAGGEGYEQY
TRBV5-6,TRBJ2-5,ASSLQVGETQY
TRBV29-1,TRBJ2-5,SAGSGETQY
TRBV30,TRBJ2-1,AWSLLRGPANEQF
TRBV6-5,TRBJ1-1,ASRPFLGGTEAF
TRBV5-1,TRBJ2-3,ASSLVLQGSTDTQY
TRBV10-3,TRBJ1-1,AIRRGSDTEAF
TRBV4-1,TRBJ2-5,ASSHPGLVETQY
TRBV10-3,TRBJ1-3,AISETESKGNTIY
TRBV5-1,TRBJ2-3,ASSLRTLASTDTQY
TRBV7-9,TRBJ2-3,ASSLGKGTDTQY
TRBV27,TRBJ1-4,ASSLRGQGPEKLF
TRBV29-1,TRBJ2-2,SVAHTTGGFTGELF
TRBV18,TRBJ2-5,ASSRGTQETQY
TRBV9,TRBJ1-6,ASSVDGSSPLH
TRBV19,TRBJ1-2,ASSDRNYGYT
TRBV25-1,TRBJ2-5,ASSEWRTGKETQY
TRBV7-2,TRBJ2-5,ASSRLWSGRTETQY
TRBV9,TRBJ2-1,ASSVGGQKVNEQF
TRBV9,TRBJ1-6,ASSPTGSRSYNSPLH
TRBV20-1,TRBJ2-5,SVPGPETQY
TRBV18,TRBJ1-3,ASSPSSTYGVAGNTIY
TRBV10-3,TRBJ1-1,AISEMGGGVTEAF
TRBV27,TRBJ2-5,ASSLTGPQETQY
TRBV7-9,TRBJ2-5,ASSVTGTGRETQY
TRBV4-1,TRBJ2-7,ASSRTGTTTYEQY
TRBV27,TRBJ1-6,ASSPDLVGNSPLH
TRBV7-2,TRBJ2-3,ASSSYSGSGDTQY
TRBV6-5,TRBJ1-4,ASSYSGATNEKLF
TRBV6-1,TRBJ2-1,ASSENLAGVGEQF
TRBV7-9,TRBJ2-5,ASSAYRGRAETQY
TRBV30,TRBJ2-7,AWSVGSGGEQY
TRBV7-2,TRBJ2-3,ASSSPTSGRADTQY
TRBV10-3,TRBJ2-7,AISESTAASGMTYEQY
TRBV10-1,TRBJ2-7,ASSESGRGYEQY